This T cell receptor (beta chain) was observed in a study of T cells in Graves' hyperthyroidism and ophthalmopathy. This clonotype was found a few times. The antigen is unknown. The V gene's germline CDR1 is SGHTA and CDR2 FQGNSA. Trimming stripped 1 base from V and 4 bases from J, with 18 bases between. There are 17 residues in the CDR3. Study-wide findings and caveats: The blood repertoire included most of the expanded thyroid clonotypes above 0.001.

Amplification targeted TCR beta CDR3 regions from RNA transcripts. HTBI primers were used for first-round RT-PCR of the TCR CDR3. Each CDR3 protein gets one entry after TCRdb re-called the multiplex PCR reads with MiXCR. The table lists about 700,000 distinct CDR3 sequences, 11% to 15% of them singletons. The V gene is TRBV7-2, the J gene TRBJ2-3; D perhaps matches TRBD2 (6 bases). This TCR came from a woman aged 18-29 years with Graves' hyperthyroidism. The sequenced sample consisted of blood. DNA for the CDR3: TGTGCCAGCAGCTTAGGGTTTCTGGCTGGCGGGGCAGATACGCAGTATTTT. Its translation is CASSLGFLAGGADTQYF.